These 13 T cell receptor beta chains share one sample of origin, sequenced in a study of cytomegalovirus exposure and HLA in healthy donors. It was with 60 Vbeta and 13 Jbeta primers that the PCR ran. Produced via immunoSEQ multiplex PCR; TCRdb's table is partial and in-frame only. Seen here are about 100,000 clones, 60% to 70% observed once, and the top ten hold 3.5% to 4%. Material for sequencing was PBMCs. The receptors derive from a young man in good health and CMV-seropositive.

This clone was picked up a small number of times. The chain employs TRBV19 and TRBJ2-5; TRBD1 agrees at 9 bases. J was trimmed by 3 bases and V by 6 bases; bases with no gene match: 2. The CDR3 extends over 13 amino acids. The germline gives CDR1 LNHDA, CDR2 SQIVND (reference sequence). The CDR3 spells CASSRTGEETQYF. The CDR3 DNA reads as TGTGCCAGTAGCCGGACAGGGGAAGAGACCCAGTACTTC.

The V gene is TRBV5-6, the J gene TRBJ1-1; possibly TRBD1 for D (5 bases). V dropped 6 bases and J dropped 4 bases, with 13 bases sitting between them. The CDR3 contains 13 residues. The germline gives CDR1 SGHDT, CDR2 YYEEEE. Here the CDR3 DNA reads TGTGCCAGCAACCTGGGGGGGGGCACTGAAGCTTTCTTT. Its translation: CASNLGGGTEAFF.

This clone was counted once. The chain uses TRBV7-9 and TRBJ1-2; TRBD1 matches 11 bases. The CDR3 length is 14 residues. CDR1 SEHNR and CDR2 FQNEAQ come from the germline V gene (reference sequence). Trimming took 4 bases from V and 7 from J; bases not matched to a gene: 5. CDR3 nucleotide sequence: TGTGCCAGCAGCTCGGACAGGGGGCGAAGTGGCTACACCTTC. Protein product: CASSSDRGRSGYTF.

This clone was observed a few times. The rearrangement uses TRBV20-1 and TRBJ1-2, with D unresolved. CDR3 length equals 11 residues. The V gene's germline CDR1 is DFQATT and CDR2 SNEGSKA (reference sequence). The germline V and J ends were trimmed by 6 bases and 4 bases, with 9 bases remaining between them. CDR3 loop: CSAQAGYGYTF. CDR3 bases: TGCAGTGCCCAAGCCGGCTATGGCTACACCTTC.

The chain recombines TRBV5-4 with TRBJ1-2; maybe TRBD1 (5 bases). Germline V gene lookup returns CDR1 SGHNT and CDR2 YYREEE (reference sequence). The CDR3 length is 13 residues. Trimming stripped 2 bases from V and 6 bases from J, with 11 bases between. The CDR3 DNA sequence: TGTGCCAGCAGCTTAAAGGGGAACGATGGCTACACCTTC. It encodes CASSLKGNDGYTF.

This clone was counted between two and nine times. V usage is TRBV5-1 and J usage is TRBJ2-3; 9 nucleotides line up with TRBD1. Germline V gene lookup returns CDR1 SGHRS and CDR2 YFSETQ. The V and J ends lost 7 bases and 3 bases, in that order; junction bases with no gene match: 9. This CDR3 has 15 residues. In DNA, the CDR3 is TGCGCCAGCGACGATCCGGGACAGGGTACAGATACGCAGTATTTT. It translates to CASDDPGQGTDTQYF. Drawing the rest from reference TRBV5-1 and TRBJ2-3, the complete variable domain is KAGVTQTPRYLIKTRGQQVTLSCSPISGHRSVSWYQQTPGQGLQFLFEYFSETQRNKGNFPGRFSGRQFSNSRSEMNVSTLELGDSALYLCASDDPGQGTDTQYFGPGTRLTVL.

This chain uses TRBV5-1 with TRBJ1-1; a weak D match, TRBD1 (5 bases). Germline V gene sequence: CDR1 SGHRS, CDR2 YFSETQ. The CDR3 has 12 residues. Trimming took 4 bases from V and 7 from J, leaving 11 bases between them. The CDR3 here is CASSPDRHEAFF. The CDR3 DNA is TGCGCCAGCAGCCCTGACAGACATGAAGCTTTCTTT.

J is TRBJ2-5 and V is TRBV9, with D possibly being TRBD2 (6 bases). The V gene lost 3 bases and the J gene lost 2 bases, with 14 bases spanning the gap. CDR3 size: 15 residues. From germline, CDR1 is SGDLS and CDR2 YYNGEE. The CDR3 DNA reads TGTGCCAGCAGCGCCGTCGGGACTCCTCAAGAGACCCAGTACTTC. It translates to CASSAVGTPQETQYF.

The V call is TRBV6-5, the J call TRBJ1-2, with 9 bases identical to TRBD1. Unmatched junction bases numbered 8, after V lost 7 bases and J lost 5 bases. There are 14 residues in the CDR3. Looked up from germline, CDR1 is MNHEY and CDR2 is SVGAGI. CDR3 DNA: TGTGCCAGCACCTCCGGGACAGGGACTTATGGCTACACCTTC. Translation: CASTSGTGTYGYTF.

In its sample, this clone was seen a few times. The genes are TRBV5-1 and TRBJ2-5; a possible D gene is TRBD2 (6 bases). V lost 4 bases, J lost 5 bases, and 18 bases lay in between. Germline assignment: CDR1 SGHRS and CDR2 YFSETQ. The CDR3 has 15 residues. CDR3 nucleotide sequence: TGCGCCAGCAGCGGCGGGACTTCCCGCGGGGAGACCCAGTACTTC. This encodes CASSGGTSRGETQYF.

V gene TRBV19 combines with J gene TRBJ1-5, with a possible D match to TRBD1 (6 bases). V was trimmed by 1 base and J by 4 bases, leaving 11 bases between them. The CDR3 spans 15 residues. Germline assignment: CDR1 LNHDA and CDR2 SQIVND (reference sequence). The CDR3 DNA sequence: TGTGCCAGTAGTATAGGGACAGCCATTAATCAGCCCCAGCATTTT. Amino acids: CASSIGTAINQPQHF.

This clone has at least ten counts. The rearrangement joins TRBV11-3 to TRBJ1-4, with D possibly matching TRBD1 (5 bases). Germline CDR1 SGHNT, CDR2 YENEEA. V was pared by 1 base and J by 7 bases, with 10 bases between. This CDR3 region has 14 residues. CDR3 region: CASSLGGSGEKLFF. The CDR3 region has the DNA TGTGCCAGCAGCTTAGGGGGCTCGGGTGAAAAACTGTTTTTT.

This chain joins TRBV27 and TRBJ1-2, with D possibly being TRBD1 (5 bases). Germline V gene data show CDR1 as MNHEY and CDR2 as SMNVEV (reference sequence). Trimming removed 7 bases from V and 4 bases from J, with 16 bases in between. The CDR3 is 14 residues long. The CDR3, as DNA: TGTGCCAGCACCTCGAGGCCGGGGGGCTATGGCTACACCTTC. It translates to CASTSRPGGYGYTF.